These T cell receptor beta chains were read from a single sample in a study of blood T cell repertoires in COVID-19. Profiled with immunoSEQ multiplex PCR; TCRdb holds only in-frame clones, not every one. The repertoire holds fewer than 650,000 clones, approximately 91% seen once, with roughly 7.4% in the top ten. Sample: peripheral blood. These receptors were taken from a woman aged 45-65 years with COVID-19, enrolled during active disease. The CDR3 runs from the conserved cysteine through the conserved F or W. A D gene is named only where the DNA matches it firmly. Only some rows state a clone size, as once, few, many or a class for expanded clones.

J: TRBJ1-4; D: NA; V: TRBV7-9; size: NA; CDR3: CASSQHATNEKLFF; DNA: TGTGCCAGCAGTCAACATGCAACTAATGAAAAACTGTTTTTT
J: TRBJ2-1; D: NA; V: TRBV12-3/TRBV12-4; size: once; CDR3: CASSRLGINEQFF; DNA: TGTGCCAGCAGTCGACTAGGAATCAATGAGCAGTTCTTC
J: TRBJ1-2; D: TRBD1; V: TRBV11-2; size: NA; CDR3: CASRTGQGRSKDYGYTF; DNA: TGTGCCAGCAGAACGGGACAGGGGAGAAGTAAGGACTATGGCTACACCTTC
J: TRBJ2-7; D: TRBD2; V: TRBV9; size: NA; CDR3: CASSVAGVAGGEEQYF; DNA: TGTGCCAGCAGCGTAGCAGGGGTAGCGGGGGGAGAAGAGCAGTACTTC
J: TRBJ1-1; D: TRBD1; V: TRBV27; size: NA; CDR3: CASSQGTAMNTEAFF; DNA: TGTGCCAGCAGTCAGGGGACAGCTATGAACACTGAAGCTTTCTTT
J: TRBJ2-1; D: NA; V: TRBV7-2; size: few; CDR3: CASSLKSGVNEQFF; DNA: TGTGCCAGCAGCTTAAAATCGGGGGTCAATGAGCAGTTCTTC
J: TRBJ1-2; D: TRBD1; V: TRBV29-1; size: NA; CDR3: CSAGTANYGYTF; DNA: TGCAGCGCAGGGACAGCTAACTATGGCTACACCTTC
J: TRBJ2-2; D: TRBD1; V: TRBV6-5; size: NA; CDR3: CASTRGQASGELFF; DNA: TGTGCCAGCACACGGGGACAGGCCAGCGGGGAGCTGTTTTTT
J: TRBJ1-1; D: NA; V: TRBV14; size: NA; CDR3: CASSPRGSYTEAFF; DNA: TGTGCCAGCAGCCCCCGTGGCAGTTACACTGAAGCTTTCTTT
J: TRBJ2-7; D: TRBD2; V: TRBV6-5; size: NA; CDR3: CASSYVSSGGPSEQYF; DNA: TGTGCCAGCAGTTACGTATCTAGCGGGGGCCCTTCTGAGCAGTACTTC
J: TRBJ1-1; D: NA; V: TRBV27; size: NA; CDR3: CASRDRNTEAFF; DNA: TGTGCCAGCAGGGACAGGAACACTGAAGCTTTCTTT
J: TRBJ2-7; D: NA; V: TRBV3-1/TRBV3-2; size: NA; CDR3: CASSRGKTYEQYF; DNA: TGTGCCAGCAGCCGAGGGAAAACCTACGAGCAGTACTTC
J: TRBJ1-1; D: TRBD1; V: TRBV5-1; size: NA; CDR3: CASGAGGPTEAFF; DNA: TGCGCCAGCGGAGCAGGGGGGCCCACTGAAGCTTTCTTT
J: TRBJ1-1; D: NA; V: TRBV3-1/TRBV3-2; size: NA; CDR3: CASSRGGTTVTEAFF; DNA: TGTGCCAGCAGCCGGGGGGGTACTACGGTCACTGAAGCTTTCTTT
J: TRBJ1-4; D: NA; V: TRBV14; size: NA; CDR3: CASSPRGGAATNEKLFF; DNA: TGTGCCAGCAGCCCAAGAGGGGGAGCTGCAACTAATGAAAAACTGTTTTTT
J: TRBJ1-1; D: NA; V: TRBV19; size: NA; CDR3: CASYNDRPMNTEAFF; DNA: TGTGCCAGTTATAATGACAGGCCTATGAACACTGAAGCTTTCTTT
J: TRBJ2-7; D: NA; V: TRBV7-9; size: NA; CDR3: CASSLAVGGDAYEQYF; DNA: TGTGCCAGCTCCCTCGCTGTAGGGGGGGACGCCTACGAGCAGTACTTC
J: TRBJ1-2; D: NA; V: TRBV30; size: NA; CDR3: CAFRQAGNYGYTF; DNA: TGTGCCTTCAGACAGGCAGGCAACTATGGCTACACCTTC
J: TRBJ1-1; D: TRBD1; V: TRBV4-1; size: NA; CDR3: CASSRYGDRRNTEAFF; DNA: TGCGCCAGCAGCCGCTATGGGGACAGGAGGAACACTGAAGCTTTCTTT
J: TRBJ2-7; D: TRBD1; V: TRBV30; size: NA; CDR3: CAWTGTVSREQYF; DNA: TGTGCCTGGACCGGGACAGTATCGCGCGAGCAGTACTTC
J: TRBJ1-6; D: TRBD1; V: TRBV2; size: NA; CDR3: CASKRYQQGTYNSPLHF; DNA: TGTGCCAGCAAGAGGTACCAACAGGGGACCTATAATTCACCCCTCCACTTT
J: TRBJ2-2; D: TRBD2; V: TRBV2; size: NA; CDR3: CASSFTSGGTGELFF; DNA: TGTGCCAGCAGTTTTACTAGCGGGGGCACCGGGGAGCTGTTTTTT
J: TRBJ2-5; D: NA; V: TRBV27; size: NA; CDR3: CASTSTSVRGPYQETQYF; DNA: TGTGCCAGCACTTCTACCTCGGTGCGGGGGCCGTACCAAGAGACCCAGTACTTC